This T cell receptor (beta chain) was sequenced in a study of T cell changes during pregnancy in multiple sclerosis. Repertoires were generated with immunoSEQ multiplex PCR, while TCRdb's copy carries only in-frame clones and drops some. The table includes some 61,000 clones, roughly nine tenths detected once. There are a few counts of this clone. In germline, CDR1 is SGHDN, CDR2 FVKESK. Trimming stripped 3 bases from V and 9 bases from J, with 9 bases between. The CDR3 spans 12 residues. The sequence was obtained from a female donor with multiple sclerosis, enrolled in a pregnancy study. This rearrangement joins TRBV14 to TRBJ2-4; D not certain. The material sequenced was peripheral blood, taken in the second trimester of pregnancy. CDR3 loop: CASSHVDRIQYF. In DNA, the CDR3 is TGTGCCAGCAGCCATGTAGATCGCATTCAGTACTTC.